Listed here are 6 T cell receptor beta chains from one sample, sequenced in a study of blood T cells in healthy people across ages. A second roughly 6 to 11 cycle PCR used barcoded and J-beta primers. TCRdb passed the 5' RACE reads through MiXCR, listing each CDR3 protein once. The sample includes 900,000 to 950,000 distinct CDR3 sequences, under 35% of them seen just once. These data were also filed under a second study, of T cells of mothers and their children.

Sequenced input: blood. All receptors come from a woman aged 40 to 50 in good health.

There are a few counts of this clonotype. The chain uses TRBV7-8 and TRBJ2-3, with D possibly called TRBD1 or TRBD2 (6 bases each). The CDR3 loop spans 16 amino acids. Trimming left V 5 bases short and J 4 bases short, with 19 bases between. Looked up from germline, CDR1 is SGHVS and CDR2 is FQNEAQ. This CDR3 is CASSLRWGAGADTQYF. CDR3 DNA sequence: TGTGCCAGCAGCCTACGGTGGGGGGCCGGCGCAGATACGCAGTATTTT. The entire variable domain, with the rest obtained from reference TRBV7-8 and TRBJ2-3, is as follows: GAGVSQSPRYKVAKRGQDVALRCDPISGHVSLFWYQQALGQGPEFLTYFQNEAQLDKSGLPSDRFFAERPEGSVSTLKIQRTQQEDSAVYLCASSLRWGAGADTQYFGPGTRLTVL.

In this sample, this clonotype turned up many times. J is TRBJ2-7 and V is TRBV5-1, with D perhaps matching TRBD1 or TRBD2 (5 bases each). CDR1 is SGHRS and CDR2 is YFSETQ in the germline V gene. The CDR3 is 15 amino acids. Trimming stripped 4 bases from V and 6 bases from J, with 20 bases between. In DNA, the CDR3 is TGCGCCAGCAGCGGGGACGTCCCAGGAACGGCCGAGCAGTACTTC. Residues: CASSGDVPGTAEQYF.

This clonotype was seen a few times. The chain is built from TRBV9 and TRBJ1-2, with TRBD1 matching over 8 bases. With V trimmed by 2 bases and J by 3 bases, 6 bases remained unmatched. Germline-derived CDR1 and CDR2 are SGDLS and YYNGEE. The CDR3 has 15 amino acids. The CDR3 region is CASSVGTGGYYGYTF. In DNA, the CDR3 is TGTGCCAGCAGCGTCGGGACAGGAGGGTACTATGGCTACACCTTC.

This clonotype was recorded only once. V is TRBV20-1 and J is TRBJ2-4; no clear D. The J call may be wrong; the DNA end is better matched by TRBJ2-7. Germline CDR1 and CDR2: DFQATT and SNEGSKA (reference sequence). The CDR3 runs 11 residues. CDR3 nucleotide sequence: TGCAGTGCTATAGTCAACCACGAGCAGTACTTC. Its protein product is CSAIVNHEQYF.

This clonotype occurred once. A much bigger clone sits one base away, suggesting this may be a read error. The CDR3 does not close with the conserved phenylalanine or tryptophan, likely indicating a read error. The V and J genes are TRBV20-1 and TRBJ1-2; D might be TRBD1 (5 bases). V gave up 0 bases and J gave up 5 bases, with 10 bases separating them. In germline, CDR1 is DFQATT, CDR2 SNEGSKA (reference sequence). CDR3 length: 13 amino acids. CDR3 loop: CSARDGGPYGYTV. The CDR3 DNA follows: TGCAGTGCTAGAGACGGGGGTCCATATGGCTACACCGTC.

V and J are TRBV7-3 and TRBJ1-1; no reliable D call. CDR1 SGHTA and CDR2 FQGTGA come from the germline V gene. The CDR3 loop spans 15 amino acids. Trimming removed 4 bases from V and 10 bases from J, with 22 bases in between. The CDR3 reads CASSYRRRTNTGAFF. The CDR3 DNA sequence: TGTGCCAGCAGCTACCGGCGGCGGACGAACACCGGAGCTTTCTTT. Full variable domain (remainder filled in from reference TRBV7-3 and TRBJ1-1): GAGVSQTPSNKVTEKGKYVELRCDPISGHTALYWYRQSLGQGPEFLIYFQGTGAADDSGLPNDRFFAVRPEGSVSTLKIQRTERGDSAVYLCASSYRRRTNTGAFFGQGTRLTVV.